This TCR beta chain was sequenced during a study of blood T cell repertoires in COVID-19. Study context: Samples representing acute and convalescent COVID-19 were sourced from the United States, Italy and Spain. Nucleic acid was either cDNA or gDNA, and it came from T cells, B-cell-depleted T cells, or PBMCs.

In germline, CDR1 is MDHEN, CDR2 SYDVKM. V lost 6 bases to trimming and J lost 4 bases; unmatched junction nucleotides: 7. The CDR3 has 16 residues. TCRdb's copy holds only in-frame clones and misses some; the assay was immunoSEQ multiplex PCR. The sample has about 140,000 clones; approximately 88% are singletons. This chain connects TRBV28 to TRBJ2-5; 14 bases are a match to TRBD2. Sequencing was done on a sample of peripheral blood. The source is a man in his 60s with active or convalescent COVID-19. The CDR3 loop reads CASRPGLAGGGETQYF. The CDR3 coding sequence is TGTGCCAGCAGACCAGGACTAGCGGGGGGCGGAGAGACCCAGTACTTC. The full variable domain, in which reference TRBV28 and TRBJ2-5 provide the parts outside the CDR3, is DVKVTQSSRYLVKRTGEKVFLECVQDMDHENMFWYRQDPGLGLRLIYFSYDVKMKEKGDIPEGYSVSREKKERFSLILESASTNQTSMYLCASRPGLAGGGETQYFGPGTRLLVL.